The 28 T cell receptor beta chains in this list originate from one sample, sequenced in a study of shared clonotypes between healthy human individuals. Some clones are missing from TCRdb's copy, which holds only in-frame ones; the method was immunoSEQ multiplex PCR. Of about 2.2 million clones listed, 90% to 95% are singletons. Positive CCR7 selection of CD45RO-negative cells yielded the naive CD8 cells, and terminally differentiated effector memory CD45RA+ cells were excluded. Sample: naive CD8+ T cells from PBMCs. The receptors originated from a man aged 18 to 30 in good health. Some clones in this sample may be carry-over from other donors' samples.

Turning to this clone: This CDR3 is also generated by other DNA sequences in the sample. This chain connects TRBV27 to TRBJ1-5, with D unclear. Germline-derived CDR1 and CDR2 are MNHEY and SMNVEV (reference sequence). The ends were cut back, 1 base at V and 5 bases at J, with 6 bases in the middle. The CDR3 totals 13 residues. CDR3 region: CASSLWGDQPQHF. CDR3 bases: TGTGCCAGCAGTTTATGGGGAGATCAGCCCCAGCATTTT.

The rearrangement links TRBV4-2 to TRBJ2-1; TRBD2 agrees at 11 bases. The germline CDR1 and CDR2 sequences are LGHNA and YNFKEQ. The V and J ends lost 1 base and 4 bases, in that order; junction bases with no gene match: 0. The CDR3 is 15 residues long. The CDR3: CASSQGLAGYNEQFF. The CDR3 DNA sequence: TGTGCCAGCAGCCAAGGACTAGCGGGGTACAATGAGCAGTTCTTC.

On this clone: At the DNA level, this CDR3 is encoded by other sequences in the same sample as well. CDR3 amino acids: CASSAGGGQETQYF. DNA of the CDR3: TGTGCCAGCAGCGCAGGAGGGGGGCAAGAGACCCAGTACTTC. The chain couples TRBV9 to TRBJ2-5; either TRBD1 or TRBD2 may supply D (6 bases each). The CDR3 sequence is 14 residues long. Trimming left V 3 bases short and J 2 bases short, with 11 bases between. Germline-derived CDR1 and CDR2 are SGDLS and YYNGEE.

This chain uses TRBV4-1 with TRBJ2-5, with D perhaps TRBD2 (5 bases). Trimming removed 3 bases at V and 10 bases at J, with 36 bases between. CDR3 length: 20 amino acids. Germline CDR1 reads MGHRA; CDR2 reads YSYEKL. The CDR3 DNA is TGCGCCAGCAGCCAGACCACACTAGAAAAGATTCTATTTAAAGAGACCCTCCAGTACTTC. This gives the protein CASSQTTLEKILFKETLQYF.

Written as DNA, the CDR3 is TGTGCCAGCAGCTGGGGGCGGGAGCTGTTTTTT. Residues: CASSWGRELFF. This chain joins TRBV11-2 and TRBJ2-2; maybe TRBD1 (6 bases). The V end lost 4 bases, the J end lost 9 bases, and 6 bases lay between the germline ends. CDR1 is SGHAT and CDR2 is FQNNGV in the germline V gene. The CDR3 has 11 amino acids.

V usage is TRBV27 and J usage is TRBJ2-7, with D possibly TRBD2 on 6 matching bases. V was pared by 6 bases and J by 4 bases, with 19 bases between. This CDR3 has 15 residues. From germline, CDR1 is MNHEY and CDR2 SMNVEV (reference sequence). CDR3 residues: CASSPSVAGIYEQYF. The CDR3 bases are TGTGCCAGCAGCCCGTCGGTGGCGGGGATATACGAGCAGTACTTC.

V is TRBV7-9 and J is TRBJ2-7; D is unclear. The CDR3 extends over 15 amino acids. Trimming removed 0 bases from V and 0 bases from J, with 9 bases in between. Germline CDR1 SEHNR, CDR2 FQNEAQ (reference sequence). The CDR3, as DNA: TGTGCCAGCAGCTTAGCGGTGGGCCTCTCCTACGAGCAGTACTTC. Its protein product is CASSLAVGLSYEQYF.

V usage is TRBV7-9 and J usage is TRBJ2-2; D is perhaps TRBD2 (5 bases). There are 15 residues in the CDR3. The V and J ends lost 5 bases and 2 bases respectively, with 12 bases between them. Germline V gene data show CDR1 as SEHNR and CDR2 as FQNEAQ (reference sequence). In DNA, the CDR3 is TGTGCCAGCAGCCTGTGGACGGGAAACACCGGGGAGCTGTTTTTT. This gives the protein CASSLWTGNTGELFF.

This clone has only one observation. The CDR3 sequence is CASGDREFGGYEQYF. The DNA for the CDR3 is TGTGCCAGCGGGGACAGGGAATTTGGCGGCTACGAGCAGTACTTC. V gene TRBV11-2 combines with J gene TRBJ2-7; 9 nucleotides agree with TRBD1. V lost 8 bases, J lost 3 bases, and 11 bases stayed unmatched. The CDR3 is made up of 15 amino acids. Germline CDR1 and CDR2: SGHAT and FQNNGV. The full variable domain, with the rest looked up from reference TRBV11-2 and TRBJ2-7, is EAGVAQSPRYKIIEKRQSVAFWCNPISGHATLYWYQQILGQGPKLLIQFQNNGVVDDSQLPKDRFSAERLKGVDSTLKIQPAKLEDSAVYLCASGDREFGGYEQYFGPGTRLTVT.

This chain joins TRBV9 and TRBJ2-4; D may correspond to TRBD1 or TRBD2 (6 bases each). Trimming stripped 1 base from V and 3 bases from J, with 11 bases between. CDR1 is SGDLS, CDR2 YYNGEE, per germline. The CDR3 is 15 residues long. The CDR3 DNA sequence: TGTGCCAGCAGCGTACGAGGGGGGAGCAAAAACATTCAGTACTTC. Protein: CASSVRGGSKNIQYF.

This rearrangement joins TRBV15 to TRBJ2-1; D is perhaps TRBD2 (6 bases). The CDR3 is made up of 19 amino acids. Germline V gives CDR1 LNHNV, CDR2 YYDKDF (reference sequence). With 5 bases removed from V and 1 base from J, the gap between germline ends came to 24 bases. CDR3 sequence (DNA): TGTGCCACCAGCCCAAGGGGCCTAGAGACTAGTCTATCCTACAATGAGCAGTTCTTC. It encodes CATSPRGLETSLSYNEQFF. Supplemented by reference TRBV15 and TRBJ2-1, the full variable domain reads DAMVIQNPRYQVTQFGKPVTLSCSQTLNHNVMYWYQQKSSQAPKLLFHYYDKDFNNEADTPDNFQSRRPNTSFCFLDIRSPGLGDTAMYLCATSPRGLETSLSYNEQFFGPGTRLTVL.

This sequence joins TRBV9 and TRBJ2-3; a possible D gene is TRBD2 (6 bases). V shed 4 bases and J shed 8 bases, with 26 bases lying between them. CDR3 length equals 17 residues. CDR1 SGDLS and CDR2 YYNGEE come from the germline V gene. The CDR3 DNA sequence: TGTGCCAGCAGCCCCATGCCGGGACCGACGATGGGGGGTACGCAGTATTTT. This gives the protein CASSPMPGPTMGGTQYF.

The CDR3 sequence is CASSQSLAAGARMGQYF. The CDR3 region has the DNA TGCGCCAGCAGCCAATCGTTAGCGGCGGGAGCTAGGATGGGGCAGTACTTC. This chain uses TRBV4-1 with TRBJ2-7, with 7 bases matching TRBD2. Per the germline V gene, CDR1 is MGHRA and CDR2 is YSYEKL. V lost 2 bases and J lost 9; bases outside the gene matches: 19. This CDR3 comprises 17 residues.

This rearrangement joins TRBV4-1 to TRBJ2-1; TRBD2 is a possible D gene (6 bases). Germline loops: CDR1 MGHRA, CDR2 YSYEKL. V was cut by 4 bases and J by 1 base, with 14 bases left in between. The CDR3 runs 16 residues. This chain's CDR3 is CASSREERVSYNEQFF. The CDR3 nucleotides read TGCGCCAGCAGCCGGGAGGAGCGGGTATCCTACAATGAGCAGTTCTTC.

This clone appeared once. The genes are TRBV5-4 and TRBJ1-2, with a tentative D call TRBD1 (5 bases). Germline assignment: CDR1 SGHNT and CDR2 YYREEE (reference sequence). Trimming removed 4 bases at V and 2 bases at J, with 9 bases between. The CDR3 is 13 amino acids. CDR3 nucleotide sequence: TGTGCCAGCAGCGATAGGGGCAACTATGGCTACACCTTC. This encodes CASSDRGNYGYTF.

This clone showed up just once. The chain is built from TRBV7-9 and TRBJ1-4; D gene ambiguous. CDR3 size: 11 residues. Germline CDR1 is SEHNR and CDR2 is FQNEAQ (reference sequence). Trimming pared 2 bases from V and 7 bases from J, leaving 2 bases between. The CDR3 region is CASSLLEKLFF. The CDR3 DNA reads as TGTGCCAGCAGCTTACTTGAAAAACTGTTTTTT.

This chain joins TRBV19 and TRBJ1-2; maybe TRBD1 (6 bases). This CDR3 comprises 15 residues. The germline V and J ends were trimmed by 7 bases and 3 bases, with 18 bases remaining between them. Germline assignment: CDR1 LNHDA and CDR2 SQIVND (reference sequence). Here the CDR3 DNA reads TGTGCCAGTACGGTGGGCGGGGGCCGCGACTATGGCTACACCTTC. As protein: CASTVGGGRDYGYTF. Drawing the rest from reference TRBV19 and TRBJ1-2, the complete variable domain is DGGITQSPKYLFRKEGQNVTLSCEQNLNHDAMYWYRQDPGQGLRLIYYSQIVNDFQKGDIAEGYSVSREKKESFPLTVTSAQKNPTAFYLCASTVGGGRDYGYTFGSGTRLTVV.

CDR3 protein: CSVVWGGGYTF. CDR3 coding DNA: TGCAGCGTTGTCTGGGGGGGTGGCTACACCTTC. The chain joins TRBV29-1 to TRBJ1-2; D might be TRBD1 (5 bases). V was shortened by 4 bases and J by 7 bases, with 10 bases between the two germline ends. This CDR3 has 11 residues. CDR1 and CDR2 (germline): SQVTM, ANQGSEA.

This clone appeared a few times. J is TRBJ2-7 and V is TRBV27; no definite D call. Germline lookup yields CDR1 MNHEY and CDR2 SMNVEV (reference sequence). V dropped 4 bases and J dropped 5 bases, with 12 bases sitting between them. The CDR3 spans 13 residues. As DNA, the CDR3 is TGTGCCAGCAGTTCGCTGAATCTCCACGAGCAGTACTTC. This gives the protein CASSSLNLHEQYF.

The chain carries TRBV4-2 and TRBJ1-2; D not resolved. Germline lookup yields CDR1 LGHNA and CDR2 YNFKEQ. Trimming shortened V by 3 bases and J by 7 bases, and 15 bases separated the two germline ends. The CDR3 sequence is 14 residues long. This CDR3 is CASSHLEGTVGYTF. In nucleotides, the CDR3 is TGTGCCAGCAGCCACTTGGAGGGTACGGTTGGCTACACCTTC.

V and J are TRBV9 and TRBJ2-1; 14 bases align to TRBD2. Germline V gene sequence: CDR1 SGDLS, CDR2 YYNGEE. Losses at the gene ends were 3 bases for V and 13 bases for J; bases not matched to a gene: 3. The CDR3 is 13 residues long. The CDR3 sequence: CASSGTSGRSQFF. The CDR3 DNA sequence: TGTGCCAGCAGCGGGACTAGCGGGAGGTCCCAGTTCTTC.

The V and J genes are TRBV5-8 and TRBJ2-4; D may be TRBD1 or TRBD2 (5 bases each). This CDR3 region has 13 residues. CDR1 and CDR2 from the germline V gene are SGHTS and YDEGEE. V was cut by 8 bases and J by 9 bases, with 18 bases left in between. The CDR3 DNA follows: TGTGCCAGTACGCCGGGACGGAAAGCCATTCAGTACTTC. It specifies CASTPGRKAIQYF.

The chain couples TRBV29-1 to TRBJ2-5; 13 nucleotides match TRBD2. This CDR3 comprises 17 residues. In germline, CDR1 is SQVTM, CDR2 ANQGSEA. V gave up 7 bases and J gave up 0 bases; unmatched junction bases: 11. The CDR3 sequence is CSAEGKTSGRHQETQYF. The CDR3 DNA reads as TGCAGCGCCGAGGGAAAGACTAGCGGGAGGCACCAAGAGACCCAGTACTTC.

V gene TRBV10-3 combines with J gene TRBJ1-2; D remains unclear. Germline lookup yields CDR1 ENHRY and CDR2 SYGVKD. The CDR3 sequence is 14 residues long. Trimming shortened V by 4 bases and J by 2 bases, and 11 bases separated the two germline ends. Here the CDR3 reads CAISALPGNYGYTF. CDR3 bases: TGTGCCATCAGTGCGTTGCCCGGGAACTATGGCTACACCTTC.

CDR3: CASSIKGGNYEQYF. CDR3 nucleotide sequence: TGTGCCAGTAGTATCAAGGGGGGTAACTACGAGCAGTACTTC. The chain is built from TRBV19 and TRBJ2-7; D is perhaps TRBD1 or TRBD2 (6 bases each). The CDR3 runs 14 residues. The V gene's germline CDR1 is LNHDA and CDR2 SQIVND (reference sequence). V gave up 3 bases and J gave up 3 bases, with 12 bases separating them.

The genes are TRBV6-4 and TRBJ2-5; D gene unclear. The CDR3 runs 13 residues. Trimming cost V 8 bases and J 4 bases, with 14 bases left between them. Germline V gene lookup returns CDR1 MRHNA and CDR2 SNTAGT. The CDR3: CASFGPSPETQYF. CDR3 bases: TGTGCCAGCTTCGGACCGTCCCCAGAGACCCAGTACTTC.

The chain is built from TRBV20-1 and TRBJ2-1; D may be TRBD2 (5 bases). V lost 3 bases and J 7 bases, leaving 7 bases between the germline ends. Germline loops: CDR1 DFQATT, CDR2 SNEGSKA (reference sequence). The CDR3 is 11 residues long. CDR3 residues: CSASRTNEQFF. The CDR3 DNA is TGCAGTGCTAGCAGGACTAATGAGCAGTTCTTC.

The J gene is TRBJ1-2, the V gene TRBV27, with D unclear. This CDR3 has 14 residues. The germline V gene encodes CDR1 MNHEY and CDR2 SMNVEV (reference sequence). With 5 bases removed from V and 8 bases from J, the gap between germline ends came to 18 bases. For the CDR3, the DNA is TGTGCCAGCAGTCCAAGGTCCGGGCGACGCGGCTACACCTTC. Protein product: CASSPRSGRRGYTF.